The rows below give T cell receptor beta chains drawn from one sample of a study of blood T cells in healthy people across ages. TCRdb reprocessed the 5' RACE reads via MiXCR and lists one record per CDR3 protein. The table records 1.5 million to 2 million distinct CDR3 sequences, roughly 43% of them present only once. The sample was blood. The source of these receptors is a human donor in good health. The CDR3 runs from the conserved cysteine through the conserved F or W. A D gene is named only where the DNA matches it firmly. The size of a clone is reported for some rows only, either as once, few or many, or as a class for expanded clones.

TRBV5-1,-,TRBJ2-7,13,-,CASSLEAGYEQYF,TGCGCCAGCAGCTTGGAGGCAGGATACGAGCAGTACTTC
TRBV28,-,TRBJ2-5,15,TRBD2,CASSSGGGYGETQYF,TGTGCCAGCAGTTCCGGCGGGGGGTACGGGGAGACCCAGTACTTC
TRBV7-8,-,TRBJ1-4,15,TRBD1,CASRPTGGKNEKLFF,TGTGCCAGCAGGCCGACAGGGGGCAAGAATGAAAAACTGTTTTTT
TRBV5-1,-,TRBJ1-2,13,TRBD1,CASSLRRGRNHTF,TGCGCCAGCAGCCTCCGCAGGGGGCGTAACCACACCTTC
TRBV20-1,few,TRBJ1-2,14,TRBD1,CSATDSGTGVGYTF,TGCAGTGCTACCGATTCCGGGACAGGGGTGGGCTACACCTTC
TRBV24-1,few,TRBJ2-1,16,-,CATSDPDTLSYNEQFF,TGTGCCACCAGTGATCCTGACACCCTCTCCTACAATGAGCAGTTCTTC
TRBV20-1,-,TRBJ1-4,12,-,CSARGGALKLFF,TGCAGTGCTAGAGGGGGCGCCTTAAAACTGTTTTTT
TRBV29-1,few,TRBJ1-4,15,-,CSVEGEGTTNEKLFF,TGCAGCGTTGAAGGGGAAGGGACAACTAATGAAAAACTGTTTTTT
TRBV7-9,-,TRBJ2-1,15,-,CASSPGPIVYNEQFF,TGTGCCAGCTCCCCCGGCCCTATAGTCTACAATGAGCAGTTCTTC
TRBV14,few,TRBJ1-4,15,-,CASSQGTANNEKLFF,TGTGCCAGCAGCCAAGGGACCGCCAATAATGAAAAACTGTTTTTT
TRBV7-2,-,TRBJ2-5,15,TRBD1,CASRRWGTVQETQYF,TGTGCCAGCAGGAGATGGGGGACAGTACAAGAGACCCAGTACTTC
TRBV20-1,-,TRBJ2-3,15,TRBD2,CSASGAGGLTDTQYF,TGCAGTGCTAGCGGGGCGGGGGGGCTGACAGATACGCAGTATTTT
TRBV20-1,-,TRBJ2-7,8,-,CSRYEQYF,TGCAGCCGGTACGAGCAGTACTTC
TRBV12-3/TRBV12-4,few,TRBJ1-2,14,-,CASSFVRGLDGYTF,TGTGCCAGCAGTTTTGTCCGGGGGCTGGATGGCTACACCTTC
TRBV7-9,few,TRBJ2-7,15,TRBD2,CASSRTSAASYEQYF,TGTGCCAGCAGCCGGACTAGCGCGGCGTCCTACGAGCAGTACTTC
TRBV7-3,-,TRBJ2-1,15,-,CASSKGAGAYNEQFF,TGTGCCAGCAGCAAGGGGGCGGGGGCCTACAATGAGCAGTTCTTC
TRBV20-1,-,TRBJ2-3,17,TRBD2,CSARPHQGGGKADTQYF,TGCAGTGCTAGACCCCATCAGGGCGGGGGGAAGGCAGATACGCAGTATTTT
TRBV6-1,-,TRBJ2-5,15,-,CASSEDVQGGETQYF,TGTGCCAGCAGTGAAGACGTTCAGGGGGGAGAGACCCAGTACTTC
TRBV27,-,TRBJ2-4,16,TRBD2,CASSPGLAGGLMFLYF,TGTGCCAGCAGCCCGGGACTAGCGGGGGGTCTGATGTTCTTGTACTTC
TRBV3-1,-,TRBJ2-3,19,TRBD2,CASSPVSPSLAGIPNTQYF,TGTGCCAGCAGCCCGGTCTCTCCTAGTCTAGCGGGTATACCAAATACGCAGTATTTT
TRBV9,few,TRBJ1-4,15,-,CASSVGGSTNEKLFF,TGTGCCAGCAGCGTAGGCGGGTCAACTAATGAAAAACTGTTTTTT
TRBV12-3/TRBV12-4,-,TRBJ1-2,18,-,CASSFYSGRELGNYGYTF,TGTGCCAGCAGTTTTTATTCGGGGAGGGAGCTCGGGAACTATGGCTACACCTTC
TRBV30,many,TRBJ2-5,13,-,CAWSVGGQETQYF,TGTGCCTGGAGTGTTGGGGGTCAAGAGACCCAGTACTTC
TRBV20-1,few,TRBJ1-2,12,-,CSASLQGKGYTF,TGCAGTGCTAGTCTGCAGGGCAAAGGCTACACCTTC
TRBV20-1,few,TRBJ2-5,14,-,CSARSRTGQETQYF,TGCAGTGCTAGATCCCGTACAGGGCAAGAGACCCAGTACTTC
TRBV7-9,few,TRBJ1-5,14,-,CASSYRGDNQPQHF,TGTGCCAGCAGTTACCGAGGGGACAATCAGCCCCAGCATTTT
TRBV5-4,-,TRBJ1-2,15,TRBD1,CASSLPQGVNYGYTF,TGTGCCAGCAGCTTGCCGCAGGGGGTTAACTATGGCTACACCTTC
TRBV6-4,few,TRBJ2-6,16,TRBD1,CASSGQGAKGANVLTF,TGTGCCAGCAGTGGGCAGGGGGCTAAGGGGGCCAACGTCCTGACTTTC
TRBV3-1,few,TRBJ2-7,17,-,CASSQESIAWGSYEQYF,TGTGCCAGCAGCCAAGAATCTATAGCCTGGGGTTCCTACGAGCAGTACTTC
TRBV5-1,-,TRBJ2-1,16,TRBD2,CASSPGGTSRGNEQFF,TGCGCCAGCAGCCCCGGTGGGACTAGCAGGGGAAATGAGCAGTTCTTC
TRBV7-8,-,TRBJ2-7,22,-,CASSFRLISGDSKGLSFYEQYF,TGTGCCAGCAGCTTCAGGTTAATTTCGGGGGACAGTAAAGGGTTGTCCTTTTACGAGCAGTACTTC
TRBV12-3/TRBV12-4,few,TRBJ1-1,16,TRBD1,CASRARTGPQETEAFF,TGTGCCAGCAGAGCTCGGACAGGGCCCCAGGAGACTGAAGCTTTCTTT
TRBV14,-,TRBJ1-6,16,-,CASSQEGARPIPPLHF,TGTGCCAGCAGCCAAGAGGGGGCCAGGCCTATACCACCCCTCCACTTT
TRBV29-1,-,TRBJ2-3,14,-,CSVVERGATDTQYF,TGCAGCGTTGTGGAAAGGGGGGCCACAGATACGCAGTATTTT
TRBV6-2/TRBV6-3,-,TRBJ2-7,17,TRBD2,CASSYSVAGGSTYEQYF,TGTGCCAGCAGTTACTCGGTGGCGGGGGGCTCCACCTACGAGCAGTACTTC
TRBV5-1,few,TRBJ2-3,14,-,CASRGTLGGDTQYF,TGCGCCAGCAGAGGGACTTTGGGAGGAGATACGCAGTATTTT
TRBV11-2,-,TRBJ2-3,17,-,CASSLGLRGGQADTQYF,TGTGCCAGCAGCTTGGGATTGAGGGGGGGCCAGGCAGATACGCAGTATTTT
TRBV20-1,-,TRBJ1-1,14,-,CSASASGRDTEAFF,TGCAGTGCTAGCGCGTCAGGGAGGGACACTGAAGCTTTCTTT
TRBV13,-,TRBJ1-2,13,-,CANSGRGSGGYTF,TGTGCCAACAGTGGTAGGGGGTCCGGCGGCTACACCTTC
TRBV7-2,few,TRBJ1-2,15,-,CASSLNYPGANGYTF,TGTGCCAGCAGCTTAAATTATCCGGGGGCGAATGGCTACACCTTC
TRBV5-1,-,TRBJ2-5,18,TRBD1,CASSLDVGQGGYQETQYF,TGCGCCAGCAGCTTGGATGTGGGACAGGGGGGTTACCAAGAGACCCAGTACTTC
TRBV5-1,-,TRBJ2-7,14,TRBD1,CASSIGGQGNEQYF,TGCGCCAGCTCCATCGGGGGACAGGGAAACGAGCAGTACTTC
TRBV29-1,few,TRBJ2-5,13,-,CSAKGQEGETQYF,TGCAGCGCGAAAGGACAGGAGGGAGAGACCCAGTACTTC
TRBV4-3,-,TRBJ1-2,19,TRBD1,CASSQSFSGTGYDNYGYTF,TGCGCCAGCAGCCAGTCCTTTTCCGGGACAGGGTATGATAACTATGGCTACACCTTC
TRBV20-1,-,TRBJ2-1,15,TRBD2,CSARELAGAYNEQFF,TGCAGTGCTAGAGAACTAGCGGGGGCCTACAATGAGCAGTTCTTC
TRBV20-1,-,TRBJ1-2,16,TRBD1,CSARARRDRANYGYTF,TGCAGTGCTAGGGCAAGACGGGACAGGGCTAACTATGGCTACACCTTC
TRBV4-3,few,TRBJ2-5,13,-,CASSQARRETQYF,TGCGCCAGCAGCCAAGCCCGGCGGGAGACCCAGTACTTC
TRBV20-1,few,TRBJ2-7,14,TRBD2,CSARSSSGGLGQYF,TGCAGTGCTAGATCGTCTAGCGGGGGCTTAGGGCAGTACTTC
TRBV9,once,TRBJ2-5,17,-,CASSVEGGGQGRETQYF,TGTGCCAGCAGCGTAGAAGGAGGGGGCCAGGGAAGAGAGACCCAGTACTTC
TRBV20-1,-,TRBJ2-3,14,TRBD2,CSAGTSGGASTQYF,TGCAGTGCAGGGACTAGCGGGGGGGCCAGTACGCAGTATTTT
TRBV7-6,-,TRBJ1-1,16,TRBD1,CASSLLKGTVNTEAFF,TGTGCCAGCAGCTTACTCAAAGGGACAGTGAACACTGAAGCTTTCTTT
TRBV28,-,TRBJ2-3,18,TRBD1,CASSFRDRYLPSTDTQYF,TGTGCCAGCAGTTTTAGGGACAGGTATTTACCTAGCACAGATACGCAGTATTTT
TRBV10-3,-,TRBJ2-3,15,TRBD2,CASFGGVGRTDTQYF,TGTGCCAGCTTCGGGGGGGTCGGCAGGACAGATACGCAGTATTTT
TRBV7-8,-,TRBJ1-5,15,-,CASSPQDHSNQPQHF,TGTGCCAGCAGCCCACAAGATCATAGCAATCAGCCCCAGCATTTT
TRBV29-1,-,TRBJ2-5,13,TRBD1,CSGGQGAFETQYF,TGCAGCGGTGGACAGGGGGCATTTGAGACCCAGTACTTC
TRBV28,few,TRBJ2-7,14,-,CASRLRTPPYEQYF,TGTGCCAGCAGGTTGAGAACCCCGCCCTACGAGCAGTACTTC
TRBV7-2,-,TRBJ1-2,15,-,CASSLAGGGIYGYTF,TGTGCCAGCAGCTTAGCCGGGGGGGGAATATATGGCTACACCTTC
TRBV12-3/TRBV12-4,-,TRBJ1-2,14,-,CASSLLQGPYGYTF,TGTGCCAGCAGCCTCTTACAGGGTCCCTATGGCTACACCTTC